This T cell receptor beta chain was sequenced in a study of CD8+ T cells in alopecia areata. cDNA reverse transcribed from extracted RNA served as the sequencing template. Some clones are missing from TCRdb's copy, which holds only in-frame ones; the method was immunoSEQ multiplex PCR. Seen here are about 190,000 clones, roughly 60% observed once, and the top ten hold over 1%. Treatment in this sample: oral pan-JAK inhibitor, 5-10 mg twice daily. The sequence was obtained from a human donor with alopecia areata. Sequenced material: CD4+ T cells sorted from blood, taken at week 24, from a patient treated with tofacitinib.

The CDR3 DNA follows: TGTGCCAGCAGCCTGAACAGGGGGTTCCTCGATGGGGAGCTGTTTTTT. Its translation: CASSLNRGFLDGELFF. The rearrangement joins TRBV5-6 to TRBJ2-2; the match to TRBD1 covers 8 bases. V dropped 4 bases and J dropped 8; count of bases not matched to a gene: 13. The CDR3 contains 16 residues. In germline, CDR1 is SGHDT, CDR2 YYEEEE.